These 17 T cell receptor beta chains originate from one sample sequenced in a study of shared clonotypes between healthy human individuals. Only in-frame clones appear in the TCRdb table, and some are missing; sequencing was by immunoSEQ multiplex PCR. The repertoire has 1.6 million or so clones, roughly 96% of them found once; the top ten carry more than 0.9%. Material for sequencing was naive CD4+ T cells sorted from blood. Subset specified: CD45RA+ positively selected. Receptor source: a man aged 30 to 45 in good health.

V gene TRBV7-3 combines with J gene TRBJ2-1; 7 nucleotides match TRBD2. This CDR3 is built from 15 residues. Trimming took 5 bases from V and 11 from J; bases not matched to a gene: 15. Germline CDR1 reads SGHTA; CDR2 reads FQGTGA. CDR3 protein: CASSPQAGENGKQFF. CDR3 in DNA: TGTGCCAGCAGCCCCCAGGCGGGAGAGAACGGTAAGCAGTTCTTC.

The chain combines TRBV7-8 with TRBJ1-1; D possibly corresponds to TRBD1 (5 bases). The CDR3 is 14 residues long. The germline V gene encodes CDR1 SGHVS and CDR2 FQNEAQ. V lost 5 bases and J 6 bases, leaving 16 bases between the germline ends. The CDR3 region has the DNA TGTGCCAGCAGCCCCTTTGGTCCGGGGCCTGAAGCTTTCTTT. Translating it yields CASSPFGPGPEAFF.

V is TRBV7-9 and J is TRBJ2-2; D might be TRBD2 (6 bases). V was cut by 1 base and J by 0 bases, with 15 bases left in between. The CDR3 is made up of 18 amino acids. CDR1 and CDR2 from the germline V gene are SEHNR and FQNEAQ (reference sequence). CDR3 amino acids: CASSLGGVPRANTGELFF. The CDR3 DNA reads as TGTGCCAGCAGCTTAGGGGGGGTCCCACGCGCGAACACCGGGGAGCTGTTTTTT.

The chain employs TRBV7-9 and TRBJ2-2; D perhaps matches TRBD1 (5 bases). Trimming removed 5 bases from V and 0 bases from J, with 16 bases in between. CDR3 length equals 17 residues. Germline CDR1 and CDR2: SEHNR and FQNEAQ (reference sequence). DNA for the CDR3: TGTGCCAGCAGCAAAAGACAGAAAACCCCGAACACCGGGGAGCTGTTTTTT. Protein sequence: CASSKRQKTPNTGELFF. Supplemented by reference TRBV7-9 and TRBJ2-2, the full variable domain reads DTGVSQNPRHKITKRGQNVTFRCDPISEHNRLYWYRQTLGQGPEFLTYFQNEAQLEKSRLLSDRFSAERPKGSFSTLEIQRTEQGDSAMYLCASSKRQKTPNTGELFFGEGSRLTVL.

The gene calls are TRBV11-2 and TRBJ1-1; no clear D. Looked up from germline, CDR1 is SGHAT and CDR2 is FQNNGV. CDR3 length equals 14 residues. Trimming took 1 base from V and 1 from J, leaving 7 bases between them. CDR3 amino acids: CASSLGGQNTEAFF. The CDR3 coding sequence is TGTGCCAGCAGCTTAGGCGGCCAGAACACTGAAGCTTTCTTT.

The rearrangement uses TRBV6-5 and TRBJ1-2; no clear D gene. The ends were cut back, 2 bases at V and 8 bases at J, with 12 bases in the middle. CDR1 MNHEY and CDR2 SVGAGI come from the germline V gene. The CDR3 contains 13 residues. Here the CDR3 reads CASSYVREAGYTF. The DNA of the CDR3 is TGTGCCAGCAGTTACGTCCGGGAGGCGGGCTACACCTTC.

The gene calls are TRBV10-3 and TRBJ2-7; weak D call: TRBD1 (6 bases). Germline CDR1 reads ENHRY; CDR2 reads SYGVKD. Trimming removed 0 bases from V and 6 bases from J, with 9 bases in between. The CDR3 length is 13 residues. In nucleotides, the CDR3 is TGTGCCATCAGTGAGTCGGGGGCAAGCGAGCAGTACTTC. As protein: CAISESGASEQYF.

The rearrangement links TRBV19 to TRBJ2-3; D possibly uses TRBD1 or TRBD2 (5 bases each). Germline CDR1 reads LNHDA; CDR2 reads SQIVND (reference sequence). The ends were cut back, 3 bases at V and 2 bases at J, with 18 bases in the middle. The CDR3 sequence is 17 residues long. Here the CDR3 DNA reads TGTGCCAGTAGTATGGTTTCGTTAGGGACGAACACAGATACGCAGTATTTT. Protein product: CASSMVSLGTNTDTQYF.

This sequence joins TRBV6-6 and TRBJ2-2; no firm D call. The CDR3 is 13 amino acids. V was trimmed by 6 bases and J by 6 bases, leaving 11 bases between them. The germline CDR1 and CDR2 sequences are MNHNY and SVGAGI (reference sequence). The DNA of the CDR3 is TGTGCCAGCAGCATCGCCAGTGCCGGGGAGCTGTTTTTT. Translation: CASSIASAGELFF.

The chain combines TRBV9 with TRBJ2-2; 8 bases align to TRBD2. The V segment lost 0 bases and the J segment 5 bases; nucleotides outside the gene matches: 3. The CDR3 is made up of 15 amino acids. The V gene's germline CDR1 is SGDLS and CDR2 YYNGEE. As DNA, the CDR3 is TGTGCCAGCAGCGTAGAAGCGGGAGCAACCGGGGAGCTGTTTTTT. The encoded protein is CASSVEAGATGELFF.

CDR3 in DNA: TGTGCCAGCAGTTACCGTGGGAATCAGCCCCAGCATTTT. It is translated as CASSYRGNQPQHF. V gene TRBV28 combines with J gene TRBJ1-5; no definite D call. The CDR3 is 13 residues long. The germline V gene encodes CDR1 MDHEN and CDR2 SYDVKM. V lost 4 bases and J lost 4, with 8 bases in between.

This chain joins TRBV10-3 and TRBJ2-1, with a possible D match to TRBD2 (6 bases). Germline V lookup: CDR1 ENHRY, CDR2 SYGVKD. V lost 8 bases, J lost 0 bases, and 23 bases lay in between. CDR3 length: 18 amino acids. The CDR3: CAIVGGSGSISSYNEQFF. CDR3 DNA: TGTGCCATCGTGGGCGGCAGCGGGTCTATCAGCTCCTACAATGAGCAGTTCTTC.

The chain links TRBV28 to TRBJ2-1, with 13 bases that match TRBD2. The length of the CDR3 is 15 residues. Germline V gene lookup returns CDR1 MDHEN and CDR2 SYDVKM. V lost 6 bases to trimming and J lost 9 bases; unmatched junction nucleotides: 8. CDR3 DNA sequence: TGTGCCAGCAGCACTAGCGGGAGGGCCGGCATTGAGCAGTTCTTC. Translation gives CASSTSGRAGIEQFF. Combining the CDR3 with reference TRBV28 and TRBJ2-1 gives the whole variable domain DVKVTQSSRYLVKRTGEKVFLECVQDMDHENMFWYRQDPGLGLRLIYFSYDVKMKEKGDIPEGYSVSREKKERFSLILESASTNQTSMYLCASSTSGRAGIEQFFGPGTRLTVL.

This clone occurred once. CDR3 sequence: CASSPHRSGLGEQFF. Here the CDR3 DNA reads TGTGCCAGCAGTCCCCACAGGTCCGGTTTGGGCGAGCAGTTCTTC. The V call is TRBV28, the J call TRBJ2-1, with a tentative D call TRBD1 (5 bases). This CDR3 contains 15 residues. Trimming cost V 5 bases and J 10 bases, with 21 bases left between them. CDR1 and CDR2 from the germline V gene are MDHEN and SYDVKM.

The V and J genes are TRBV9 and TRBJ2-7; weak D call: TRBD2 (6 bases). Looked up from germline, CDR1 is SGDLS and CDR2 is YYNGEE. The CDR3 sequence is 15 residues long. V gave up 0 bases and J gave up 2 bases, with 12 bases separating them. CDR3 amino acids: CASSVGAGFTYEQYF. The CDR3 DNA is TGTGCCAGCAGCGTAGGTGCGGGATTCACCTACGAGCAGTACTTC.

This clone was detected only a few times. The chain recombines TRBV19 with TRBJ2-7, with 8 bases matching TRBD1. The V and J ends lost 3 bases and 7 bases, in that order; junction bases with no gene match: 11. Germline CDR1 LNHDA, CDR2 SQIVND (reference sequence). The CDR3 has 15 amino acids. The CDR3 coding sequence is TGTGCCAGTAGTATGGCAGGGGGCGCTCCCCGTGAGCAGTACTTC. Amino acid sequence: CASSMAGGAPREQYF.

Note on this clone: Other DNA variants within this sample encode the same CDR3. The genes are TRBV28 and TRBJ2-1; D unclear. CDR1 MDHEN and CDR2 SYDVKM come from the germline V gene. Trimming took off 5 bases at V and 9 bases at J, with 8 bases between the two ends. This CDR3 comprises 11 residues. The CDR3 sequence: CASSSRGEQFF. The CDR3 region has the DNA TGTGCCAGCAGTAGCAGAGGTGAGCAGTTCTTC.